This TCR beta chain was found in a study of blood T cell repertoires in COVID-19. Study background: Collection of acute and convalescent COVID-19 samples took place in the United States, Italy and Spain.

The CDR3 totals 14 residues. V dropped 4 bases and J dropped 2 bases, with 7 bases sitting between them. Germline CDR1 and CDR2: SGHTS and YDEGEE. Recruited during active infection, patients (from Seattle) were subsequently followed longitudinally. Source study methods: Amplified reference gene primers provided the basis for estimating nucleated cell counts. Assay: immunoSEQ multiplex PCR; the TCRdb copy retains only in-frame clones and omits some. The V and J calls and clone size are taken from that table; D and trimming were inferred from the DNA. The table includes 150,000 to 200,000 clones, roughly 81% detected once.

The V call is TRBV5-8, the J call TRBJ2-6; weak D call: TRBD2 (6 bases). The sequence derives from a woman aged 40-49 years with COVID-19, enrolled during active disease. Source material: peripheral blood. This chain's CDR3 is CASSTGAGANVLTF. The CDR3 coding sequence is TGTGCCAGCAGCACGGGAGCTGGGGCCAACGTCCTGACTTTC.